This note documents a single T cell receptor (beta chain) sequence. This record comes from a study of OX40 agonist ivuxolimab in advanced cancers. Assay used: immunoSEQ multiplex PCR; TCRdb lists only in-frame clones, some missing. The sample includes about 60,000 clones, around 87% of them seen just once. Germline CDR1 reads SGHRS; CDR2 reads YFSETQ. This CDR3 comprises 12 residues. V shed 4 bases and J 5 bases; nucleotides not matched to a gene: 2. The TCR comes from an adult with an advanced solid tumor such as melanoma, head and neck, liver or kidney cancer. This sequence joins TRBV5-1 and TRBJ2-7, with 8 bases fitting TRBD1. The specimen was CD4+ or CD8+ T cells sorted from blood, collected in a trial of the OX40 agonist ivuxolimab. Here the CDR3 DNA reads TGCGCCAGCAGCGGACAGGGCCACGAGCAGTACTTC. Translated, it gives CASSGQGHEQYF. Based on the CDR3 plus reference TRBV5-1 and TRBJ2-7, the full variable domain is KAGVTQTPRYLIKTRGQQVTLSCSPISGHRSVSWYQQTPGQGLQFLFEYFSETQRNKGNFPGRFSGRQFSNSRSEMNVSTLELGDSALYLCASSGQGHEQYFGPGTRLTVT.